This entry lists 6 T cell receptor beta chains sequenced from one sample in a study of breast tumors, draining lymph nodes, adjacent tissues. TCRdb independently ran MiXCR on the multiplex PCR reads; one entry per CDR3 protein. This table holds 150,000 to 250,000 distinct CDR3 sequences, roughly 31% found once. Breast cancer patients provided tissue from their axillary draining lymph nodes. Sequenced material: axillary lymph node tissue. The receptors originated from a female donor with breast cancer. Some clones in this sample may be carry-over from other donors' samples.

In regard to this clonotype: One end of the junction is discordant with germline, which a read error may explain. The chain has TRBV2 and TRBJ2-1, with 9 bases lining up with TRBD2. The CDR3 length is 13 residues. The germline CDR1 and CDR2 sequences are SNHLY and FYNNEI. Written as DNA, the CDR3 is TGTGCCAGCTGGGCGGGGGGGCACAATGAACAGTTCTTC. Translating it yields CASWAGGHNEQFF. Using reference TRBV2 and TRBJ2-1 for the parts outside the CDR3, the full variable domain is EPEVTQTPSHQVTQMGQEVILRCVPISNHLYFYWYRQILGQKVEFLVSFYNNEISEKSEIFDDQFSVERPDGSNFTLKIRSTKLEDSAMYFCASWAGGHNEQFFGPGTRLTVL.

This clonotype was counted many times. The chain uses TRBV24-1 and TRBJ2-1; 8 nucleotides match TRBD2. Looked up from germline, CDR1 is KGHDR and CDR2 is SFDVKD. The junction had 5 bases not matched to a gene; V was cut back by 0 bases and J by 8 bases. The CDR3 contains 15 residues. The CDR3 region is CATSDLQGTSDEQFF. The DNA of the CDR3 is TGTGCCACCAGTGATTTGCAAGGGACTAGTGATGAGCAGTTCTTC.

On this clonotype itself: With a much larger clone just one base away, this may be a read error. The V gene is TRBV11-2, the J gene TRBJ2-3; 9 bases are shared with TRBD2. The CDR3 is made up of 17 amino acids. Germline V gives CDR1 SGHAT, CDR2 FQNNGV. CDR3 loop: CARSSYPSGESTDTQYF. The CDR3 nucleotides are TGTGCCCGCAGCTCCTACCCTAGCGGGGAAAGCACAGATACGCAGTATTTT.

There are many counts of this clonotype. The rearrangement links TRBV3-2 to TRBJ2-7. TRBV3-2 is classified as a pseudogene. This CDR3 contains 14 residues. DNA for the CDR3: TGTGCCAGCAGCCAAGACTACAGCTACTACGAGCAGTACTTC. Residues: CASSQDYSYYEQYF.

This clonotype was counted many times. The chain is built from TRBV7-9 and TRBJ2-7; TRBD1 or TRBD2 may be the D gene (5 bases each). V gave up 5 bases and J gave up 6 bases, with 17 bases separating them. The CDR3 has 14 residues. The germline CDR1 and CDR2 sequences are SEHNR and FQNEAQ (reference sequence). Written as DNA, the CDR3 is TGTGCCAGCAGCGCTGGTGGGGGATGGGGCGAGCAGTACTTC. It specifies CASSAGGGWGEQYF.

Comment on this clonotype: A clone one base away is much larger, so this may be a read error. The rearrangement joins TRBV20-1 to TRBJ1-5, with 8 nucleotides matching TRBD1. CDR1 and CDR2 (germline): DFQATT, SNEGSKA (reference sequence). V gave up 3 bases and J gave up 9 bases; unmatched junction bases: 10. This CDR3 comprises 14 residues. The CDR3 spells CSASGQGADPPQHF. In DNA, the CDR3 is TGCAGTGCTAGTGGCCAGGGGGCAGATCCGCCCCAGCATTTT.